This TCR beta chain stems from a study of T-cell memory formation after mild COVID-19. Whole-study context: TCR clustering was largely donor specific.

V shed 3 bases, J shed 7 bases, and the junction held 13 bases outside the gene matches. In germline, CDR1 is DFQATT, CDR2 SNEGSKA (reference sequence). The CDR3 consists of 15 residues. In its sample, this clonotype was seen a few times. Its antigen is not identified. TCRdb ran MiXCR on the 5' RACE reads and lists one entry per CDR3 protein. The table lists a few hundred thousand distinct CDR3 sequences, around a sixth of them singletons. Study-wide results and limits: Contracting clones from day 15 to 85 had balanced CD4/CD8; later expanders favoured CD4+. The study detected some responding clones in pre-infection memory, suggesting cross-reactive memory joined. Contracting CD4+ clones were located mainly in CM and EM, and CD8+ clones in EMRA.

The specimen sequenced was PBMCs or a T cell subset sorted from them (not recorded which). The clonotype originates from a man aged 18 to 30 who had mild COVID-19 (a few samples of this study predate the infection). Cell type and time point are not known. V gene TRBV20-1 combines with J gene TRBJ2-5; 8 nucleotides line up with TRBD2. CDR3 sequence: CSASVSRGDPLTQYF. In DNA, the CDR3 is TGCAGTGCTAGCGTCTCGCGGGGGGACCCGCTGACCCAGTACTTC.